This T cell receptor beta chain was identified in a study of identical twins. TCRdb ran MiXCR on the 5' RACE reads and lists one entry per CDR3 protein. The repertoire consists of 210,000 or so distinct CDR3 sequences, with less than 20% occurring once and the leading ten covering around 40%. Per germline, CDR1 SGHDN and CDR2 FVKESK. The V end lost 0 bases, the J end lost 12 bases, and 18 bases lay between the germline ends. This CDR3 is built from 15 residues. This sample was also put to use in a study of T cells expressing NK-cell markers. That source adds: HCMV serostatus: seven of eight sequenced donors positive, one negative.

The origin of this receptor is a woman between 18 and 29 years old in good health. Source material: CD8+ T cells sorted from blood. The gene calls are TRBV14 and TRBJ2-1; D call uncertain. CDR3 DNA sequence: TGTGCCAGCAGCCAAGATCCGGGTTGGGCTATGGGGCAGTTCTTC. It is translated as CASSQDPGWAMGQFF.